Sequencing of this T cell receptor beta chain was carried out in a study of Ad26.COV2.S vaccination and SARS-CoV-2 variants. About this clone: Its antigen is unidentified. This sample also contains other DNA sequences that code for the same CDR3.

This CDR3 spans 13 amino acids. The germline gives CDR1 SQVTM, CDR2 ANQGSEA. V gave up 3 bases and J gave up 4 bases; unmatched junction bases: 3. The table came from immunoSEQ multiplex PCR; TCRdb's copy has only in-frame clones and leaves some out. The sample holds 350,000 to 450,000 clones, 92% seen once. General observations from the study: Those who received vaccine or placebo ended up with similar non-spike TCR breadth. Vaccine recipients showed a spike-specific TCR breadth that was higher than in placebo recipients. There was reportedly substantial breadth in spike-specific CD8+ and CD4+ T cell responses after vaccination.

The chain recombines TRBV29-1 with TRBJ1-1; 9 positions agree with TRBD1. This TCR derives from a human donor who had recovered from COVID-19. The input for sequencing was peripheral blood, taken after recovery from COVID-19. This CDR3 reads CSVDTGGGTEAFF. Written as DNA, the CDR3 is TGCAGCGTTGATACAGGGGGCGGCACTGAAGCTTTCTTT.